The T cell receptor beta chain under discussion was sequenced for a study of T cell repertoires in cytomegalovirus infection (dated by TCRdb to between 2017 and 2020). Context from the whole study: Donor HLA type was relevant to the analysis, because carriage of CMV infection together with the matching HLA type was indicated by public TCR beta signatures. Results the study describes overall, beyond this receptor: In the ex vivo response, HLA-C-restricted CMV-specific TCR beta clonotypes were dominant, and in two of eight donors the single most frequent clonotype came from this HLA-C-restricted group. Cumulative frequency of public TCR beta family members discriminated carriers of CMV infection plus the relevant HLA type in this cohort and an independent roughly 330-donor cohort.

From its cysteine to its phenylalanine, the CDR3 spans 17 amino acids. Only the CDR3 part of the read is kept: 51 bases, read in frame from the first base. Germline trimming amounts to 0 bases on V and 6 bases on J, with 8 as the count of junction bases outside the gene matches. From a lookup of the germline V gene (reference sequence), CDR1 and CDR2 are SGHKS and YYEKEE. The reads were generated on an Illumina HiSeq 1500. The public reads were reprocessed in TCRdb via fastp at Q25 and MiXCR, keeping in-frame beta chains. Each entry is one CDR3 protein sequence, shown with its most common DNA and genes. This sample is represented by hundreds of thousands of distinct CDR3 sequences; 20% to 25% of them were singletons. 8% of the sample is in the top ten clones. This clonotype has just a few counts. Its antigen remains unidentified. Per-base qualities were not stored, and no clone one base away is much larger.

Sequencing input: CD8+ T cells from PBMCs. The clonotype originates from a human donor in good health (CMV status not recorded). Some clones in this sample may be carry-over from other donors' samples. The chain is assembled from TRBV5-5 and TRBJ2-1; 11 bases in the middle match TRBD2. The nucleotide sequence reads as follows: TGTGCCAGCAGCTTGGCCATGCTAGCGGGGGGTTTCAATGAGCAGTTCTTC. Its coded protein is CASSLAMLAGGFNEQFF.